One and the same sample provided the 28 T cell receptor beta chains below, sequenced in a study of Ad26.COV2.S vaccination and SARS-CoV-2 variants. Data came from immunoSEQ multiplex PCR; TCRdb stores just in-frame clones and leaves some out. The repertoire has around 250,000 clones, approximately 88% of them found once; the top ten carry just under 3%. Treatment: 19 received Ad26.COV2.S at low or high dose, single or two shots; several received placebo; per-sample allocation not given. After the first vaccine or placebo injection, samples were drawn on day 63. The starting material was peripheral blood, obtained in a trial of Ad26.COV2.S vaccine versus placebo. All receptors come from a person between 18 and 60 years old who received the Ad26.COV2.S COVID-19 vaccine or a placebo.

The chain employs TRBV7-3 and TRBJ2-6, with D tentatively TRBD1 (5 bases). CDR3 size: 15 residues. Germline V gene data show CDR1 as SGHTA and CDR2 as FQGTGA. The germline V and J ends were trimmed by 4 bases and 4 bases, with 11 bases remaining between them. The CDR3 sequence: CASSSQGGGANVLTF. The CDR3 DNA follows: TGTGCCAGCAGCTCGCAGGGCGGCGGGGCCAACGTCCTGACTTTC.

CDR3 loop: CAWSVLLASAVYGYTF. CDR3 bases: TGTGCCTGGAGTGTATTGCTTGCAAGCGCCGTTTATGGCTACACCTTC. The chain employs TRBV30 and TRBJ1-2; D not certain. CDR1 and CDR2 (germline): GTSNPN, SVGIG (reference sequence). V was pared by 0 bases and J by 5 bases, with 19 bases between. CDR3 length: 16 amino acids.

This clone was seen once. The V and J genes are TRBV7-8 and TRBJ2-7; no clear D gene. V gave up 3 bases and J gave up 6 bases, with 9 bases separating them. Germline V gene sequence: CDR1 SGHVS, CDR2 FQNEAQ. The CDR3 is made up of 12 amino acids. The CDR3, as DNA: TGTGCCAGCAGCTTTGCCTCCAGCGAGCAGTACTTC. Protein sequence: CASSFASSEQYF. The whole variable domain, filled in from reference TRBV7-8 and TRBJ2-7, reads GAGVSQSPRYKVAKRGQDVALRCDPISGHVSLFWYQQALGQGPEFLTYFQNEAQLDKSGLPSDRFFAERPEGSVSTLKIQRTQQEDSAVYLCASSFASSEQYFGPGTRLTVT.

Only one count was recorded for this clone. The chain couples TRBV30 to TRBJ1-5; D not resolved. The CDR3 contains 12 residues. Trimming took 1 base from V and 5 from J, leaving 6 bases between them. Per germline, CDR1 GTSNPN and CDR2 SVGIG (reference sequence). In nucleotides, the CDR3 is TGTGCCTGGAGTGATCCGTATCAGCCCCAGCATTTT. Residues: CAWSDPYQPQHF.

This chain uses TRBV15 with TRBJ2-1; unclear D gene. Trimming cost V 1 base and J 0 bases, with 10 bases left between them. CDR1 and CDR2 (germline): LNHNV, YYDKDF (reference sequence). The CDR3 is made up of 16 amino acids. The CDR3 reads CATSRASTGSYNEQFF. The CDR3 DNA reads as TGTGCCACCAGCAGAGCCTCAACTGGCTCCTACAATGAGCAGTTCTTC.

This chain links TRBV24-1 with TRBJ2-5; D might be TRBD2 (6 bases). CDR3 length equals 16 residues. The germline gives CDR1 KGHDR, CDR2 SFDVKD. Trimming cost V 0 bases and J 2 bases, with 12 bases left between them. The CDR3 bases are TGTGCCACCAGTGATTTGGAGGTTAGCGGACAAGAGACCCAGTACTTC. As protein: CATSDLEVSGQETQYF.

This chain links TRBV6-2 or TRBV6-3 with TRBJ1-4; D is undetermined. In germline, CDR1 is MNHEY, CDR2 SVGEGT. V lost 2 bases and J 2 bases, leaving 9 bases between the germline ends. The CDR3 loop spans 15 amino acids. The CDR3 spells CASSYPFKTNEKLFF. For the CDR3, the DNA is TGTGCCAGCAGTTACCCCTTCAAGACTAATGAAAAACTGTTTTTT.

In regard to this clone: Compared with germline, one end of the junction differs, possibly owing to a read error. V gene TRBV6-4 combines with J gene TRBJ2-3, with D perhaps TRBD2 (5 bases). Per germline, CDR1 MRHNA and CDR2 SNTAGT. This CDR3 contains 9 residues. CDR3 in DNA: TGTGCCAGCGCGGGCAGTCAAAATTTT. This codes for CASAGSQNF.

The sample holds a few counts of this clone. This chain joins TRBV16 and TRBJ2-1; 7 bases are shared with TRBD2. V was pared by 1 base and J by 5 bases, with 2 bases of the junction left unmatched. From germline, CDR1 is KGHSY and CDR2 FQNENV. This CDR3 has 14 amino acids. The CDR3 is CASSQLGGDNEQFF. Here the CDR3 DNA reads TGTGCCAGCAGCCAATTGGGAGGGGACAATGAGCAGTTCTTC. Filled out from reference TRBV16 and TRBJ2-1, the complete variable domain reads GEEVAQTPKHLVRGEGQKAKLYCAPIKGHSYVFWYQQVLKNEFKFLISFQNENVFDETGMPKERFSAKCLPNSPCSLEIQATKLEDSAVYFCASSQLGGDNEQFFGPGTRLTVL.

The chain has TRBV10-3 and TRBJ1-2; tentative D call: TRBD1 (6 bases). The CDR3 covers 13 residues. Trimming took 3 bases from V and 8 from J, leaving 13 bases between them. The germline V gene encodes CDR1 ENHRY and CDR2 SYGVKD. The CDR3 reads CAISDSTGLGYTF. Written as DNA, the CDR3 is TGTGCCATCAGTGACTCGACAGGCTTAGGCTACACCTTC.

The chain has TRBV27 and TRBJ1-4; D is undetermined. CDR1 is MNHEY and CDR2 is SMNVEV in the germline V gene (reference sequence). The V gene lost 5 bases and the J gene lost 5 bases, with 18 bases spanning the gap. The CDR3 covers 16 residues. This chain's CDR3 is CASSRAYGIKNEKLFF. Here the CDR3 DNA reads TGTGCCAGCAGTAGGGCGTACGGGATAAAGAATGAAAAACTGTTTTTT. Variable domain in full (rest from reference TRBV27 and TRBJ1-4): EAQVTQNPRYLITVTGKKLTVTCSQNMNHEYMSWYRQDPGLGLRQIYYSMNVEVTDKGDVPEGYKVSRKEKRNFPLILESPSPNQTSLYFCASSRAYGIKNEKLFFGSGTQLSVL.

This clone has more than one count but fewer than ten. This chain links TRBV6-5 with TRBJ1-1; TRBD1 matches 7 bases. V lost 4 bases and J lost 4; bases outside the gene matches: 6. Germline V lookup: CDR1 MNHEY, CDR2 SVGAGI. This CDR3 has 14 residues. CDR3 nucleotide sequence: TGTGCCAGCAGTTCATACCAGGGGGGCACTGAAGCTTTCTTT. Encoded protein: CASSSYQGGTEAFF.

This chain joins TRBV12-3 or TRBV12-4 and TRBJ1-1, with no clear D. V lost 4 bases and J lost 4, with 10 bases in between. CDR3 length equals 13 residues. For the CDR3, the DNA is TGTGCCAGCAGTTCAGAAACCACCACTGAAGCTTTCTTT. Its protein product is CASSSETTTEAFF.

The rearrangement uses TRBV7-9 and TRBJ2-1; 7 bases agree with TRBD1. The CDR3 length is 15 residues. Germline assignment: CDR1 SEHNR and CDR2 FQNEAQ (reference sequence). The V segment lost 3 bases and the J segment 5 bases; nucleotides outside the gene matches: 7. CDR3: CASSFLRDSNNEQFF. The CDR3, as DNA: TGTGCCAGCAGCTTCCTCCGGGACAGCAACAATGAGCAGTTCTTC.

This clone was observed a few times. The rearrangement uses TRBV9 and TRBJ2-5, with D tentatively TRBD1 (6 bases). Trimming took off 2 bases at V and 4 bases at J, with 15 bases between the two ends. This CDR3 is 15 amino acids long. Germline V gene lookup returns CDR1 SGDLS and CDR2 YYNGEE. The CDR3 protein is CASSVGTLGRETQYF. For the CDR3, the DNA is TGTGCCAGCAGCGTTGGGACACTGGGTCGAGAGACCCAGTACTTC.

The V gene is TRBV27, the J gene TRBJ2-7; the D is unclear. The ends were cut back, 0 bases at V and 5 bases at J, with 8 bases in the middle. Germline CDR1 reads MNHEY; CDR2 reads SMNVEV (reference sequence). The CDR3 runs to 13 residues. DNA for the CDR3: TGTGCCAGCAGTTTATCGACGAAGAACGAGCAGTACTTC. Its protein product is CASSLSTKNEQYF.

The chain couples TRBV4-1 to TRBJ2-5; D unclear. From germline, CDR1 is MGHRA and CDR2 YSYEKL. V dropped 1 base and J dropped 4 bases, with 7 bases sitting between them. The CDR3 totals 13 residues. This chain's CDR3 is CASSQAIIETQYF. CDR3 coding DNA: TGCGCCAGCAGCCAAGCAATAATAGAGACCCAGTACTTC.

The V and J genes are TRBV20-1 and TRBJ1-1; no clear D gene. Germline-derived CDR1 and CDR2 are DFQATT and SNEGSKA (reference sequence). The V gene lost 2 bases and the J gene lost 6 bases, with 7 bases spanning the gap. The CDR3 consists of 11 residues. The CDR3 spells CSARWFAEAFF. CDR3 DNA sequence: TGCAGTGCTAGATGGTTCGCTGAAGCTTTCTTT.

This clone has just one count. V usage is TRBV6-5 and J usage is TRBJ2-3, with TRBD1 matching 7 bases. With 5 bases clipped from V and 2 bases from J, the junction kept 4 bases outside the gene matches. This CDR3 is built from 14 residues. The germline CDR1 and CDR2 sequences are MNHEY and SVGAGI. CDR3 loop: CASSRDRITDTQYF. In nucleotides, the CDR3 is TGTGCCAGCAGTCGGGACAGAATCACAGATACGCAGTATTTT.

The chain joins TRBV7-3 to TRBJ2-7; 12 nucleotides match TRBD1. Trimming at V came to 3 bases and at J to 1 base, leaving 7 bases not matched to a gene. This CDR3 region has 17 residues. Germline V lookup: CDR1 SGHTA, CDR2 FQGTGA. This CDR3 reads CASSLGTGGDRSYEQYF. In DNA, the CDR3 is TGTGCCAGCAGCTTGGGGACAGGGGGCGATAGGTCCTACGAGCAGTACTTC.

This chain links TRBV19 with TRBJ1-1, with a tentative D call TRBD1 (5 bases). CDR3 size: 16 residues. V dropped 0 bases and J dropped 2 bases, with 13 bases sitting between them. Germline V gives CDR1 LNHDA, CDR2 SQIVND (reference sequence). The CDR3 nucleotides are TGTGCCAGTAGTATAGATCTCGGGGGAGTCAACACTGAAGCTTTCTTT. It is translated as CASSIDLGGVNTEAFF.

This clone was seen only a few times. The chain joins TRBV7-3 to TRBJ1-6; D is undetermined. Trimming removed 6 bases from V and 0 bases from J, with 9 bases in between. CDR1 SGHTA and CDR2 FQGTGA come from the germline V gene. The CDR3 has 15 amino acids. In DNA form, the CDR3 reads TGTGCCAGCAGTAACGGTCCCTCCTATAATTCACCCCTCCACTTT. Its translation is CASSNGPSYNSPLHF.

The chain has TRBV11-2 and TRBJ2-7, with unresolved D. The CDR3 consists of 14 residues. The germline CDR1 and CDR2 sequences are SGHAT and FQNNGV. The V end was cut by 3 bases, the J end by 1 base, with 10 bases between. The CDR3 DNA reads TGTGCCAGCAGCTTGAGCATACCTTCCTACGAGCAGTACGTC. This sequence encodes CASSLSIPSYEQYV.

The genes are TRBV7-9 and TRBJ2-3, with D uncertain. The V gene lost 11 bases and the J gene lost 4 bases, with 10 bases spanning the gap. Germline assignment: CDR1 SEHNR and CDR2 FQNEAQ (reference sequence). CDR3 length: 11 amino acids. This CDR3 reads CAGSGSDTQYF. CDR3 DNA sequence: TGTGCCGGGTCGGGCTCAGATACGCAGTATTTT. The full variable domain, completed using reference TRBV7-9 and TRBJ2-3, is DTGVSQNPRHKITKRGQNVTFRCDPISEHNRLYWYRQTLGQGPEFLTYFQNEAQLEKSRLLSDRFSAERPKGSFSTLEIQRTEQGDSAMYLCAGSGSDTQYFGPGTRLTVL.

The V gene is TRBV7-9, the J gene TRBJ1-1; no clear D. CDR1 SEHNR and CDR2 FQNEAQ come from the germline V gene (reference sequence). This CDR3 has 14 amino acids. Trimming left V 3 bases short and J 2 bases short, with 10 bases between. This CDR3 reads CASSFRPDNTEAFF. CDR3 sequence (DNA): TGTGCCAGCAGCTTTCGACCAGATAACACTGAAGCTTTCTTT.

V is TRBV4-2 and J is TRBJ2-3; 9 positions match TRBD2. The V segment lost 5 bases and the J segment 2 bases; nucleotides outside the gene matches: 5. This CDR3 has 15 residues. Germline CDR1 and CDR2: LGHNA and YNFKEQ. CDR3 in amino acids: CASSGKGLATDTQYF. CDR3 nucleotide sequence: TGTGCCAGCAGCGGAAAGGGACTAGCCACAGATACGCAGTATTTT.

This chain links TRBV11-2 with TRBJ2-2, with 10 bases aligning to TRBD2. The germline V gene has CDR1 SGHAT and CDR2 FQNNGV. The CDR3 sequence is 16 residues long. Trimming cost V 6 bases and J 3 bases; bases outside gene matches: 7. This CDR3 reads CASRPLAGEYTGELFF. CDR3 nucleotides: TGTGCCAGCAGACCTCTAGCGGGGGAGTACACCGGGGAGCTGTTTTTT.

The rearrangement joins TRBV7-3 to TRBJ2-1, with D uncertain. Trimming stripped 0 bases from V and 4 bases from J, with 10 bases between. This CDR3 contains 15 residues. CDR1 is SGHTA, CDR2 FQGTGA, per germline. CDR3 sequence reads: CASSLTVDQYNEQFF. DNA of the CDR3: TGTGCCAGCAGCTTAACAGTGGACCAATACAATGAGCAGTTCTTC.